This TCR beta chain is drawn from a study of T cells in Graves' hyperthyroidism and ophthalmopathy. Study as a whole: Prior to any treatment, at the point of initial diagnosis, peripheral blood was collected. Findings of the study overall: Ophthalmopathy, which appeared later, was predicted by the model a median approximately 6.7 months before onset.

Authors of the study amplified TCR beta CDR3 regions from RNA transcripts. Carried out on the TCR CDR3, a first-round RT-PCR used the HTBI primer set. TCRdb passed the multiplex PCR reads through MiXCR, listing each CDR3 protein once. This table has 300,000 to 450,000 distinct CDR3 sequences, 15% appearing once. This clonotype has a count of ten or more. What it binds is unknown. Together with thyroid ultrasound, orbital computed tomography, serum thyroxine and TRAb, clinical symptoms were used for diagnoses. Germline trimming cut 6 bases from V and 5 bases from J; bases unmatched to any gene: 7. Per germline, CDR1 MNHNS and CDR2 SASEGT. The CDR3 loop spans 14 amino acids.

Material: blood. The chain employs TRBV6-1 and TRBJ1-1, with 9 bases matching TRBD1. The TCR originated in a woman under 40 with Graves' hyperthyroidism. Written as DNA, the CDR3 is TGTGCCAGCAGATTTGGACAGGGGCCAACTGAAGCTTTCTTT. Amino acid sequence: CASRFGQGPTEAFF.